Below, 24 T cell receptor beta chains from the same sample are listed, as sequenced in a study of T cells in Graves' hyperthyroidism and ophthalmopathy. The source material, RNA transcripts, was used to amplify TCR beta CDR3 regions. HTBI primers were the set used in a first-round RT-PCR of the TCR CDR3. TCRdb reanalysed the multiplex PCR reads using MiXCR and keeps one entry per CDR3 protein. The top ten hold 6.5% to 9% of the sample, which has about 660,000 distinct CDR3 sequences, about 45% seen once. Sequences were obtained from peripheral blood or thyroid tissue (not recorded which). Receptor source: an adult man with Graves' disease, either hyperthyroidism or ophthalmopathy (not recorded which).

This clonotype was detected only once. This chain links TRBV6-5 with TRBJ1-1, with 8 bases fitting TRBD1. The J segment lost 11 bases and the V segment lost 5 bases, leaving 10 bases of the junction unmatched. The CDR3 runs 13 residues. Germline V lookup: CDR1 MNHEY, CDR2 SVGAGI. The CDR3 region is CASSPMGHRGAFF. The CDR3 nucleotides read TGTGCCAGCAGTCCTATGGGGCACAGGGGGGCTTTCTTT.

In its sample, this clonotype was seen many times. This chain uses TRBV7-2 with TRBJ2-5; 10 nucleotides match TRBD2. The CDR3 has 15 residues. Germline CDR1 SGHTA, CDR2 FQGNSA. Trimming took 5 bases from V and 9 from J; bases not matched to a gene: 12. CDR3 DNA sequence: TGTGCCAGCAGCACCACCGGGACTAGCGTCTCTCCCCAGTACTTC. Its translation is CASSTTGTSVSPQYF.

The V call is TRBV20-1, the J call TRBJ2-7; 14 bases are shared with TRBD2. CDR1 DFQATT and CDR2 SNEGSKA come from the germline V gene (reference sequence). The CDR3 contains 15 residues. Trimming removed 4 bases from V and 0 bases from J; junction bases left unmatched: 2. The CDR3 region has the DNA TGCAGTGCTACAGGGACTAGCGGGAGCTCCTACGAGCAGTACTTC. This codes for CSATGTSGSSYEQYF.

The gene calls are TRBV2 and TRBJ1-1; D gene uncertain. Looked up from germline, CDR1 is SNHLY and CDR2 is FYNNEI. This CDR3 has 13 amino acids. With 8 bases removed from V and 1 base from J, the gap between germline ends came to 11 bases. The CDR3 reads CASPPVPNTEAFF. The DNA of the CDR3 is TGTGCCAGCCCCCCTGTCCCGAACACTGAAGCTTTCTTT. The full variable domain, with the rest looked up from reference TRBV2 and TRBJ1-1, is EPEVTQTPSHQVTQMGQEVILRCVPISNHLYFYWYRQILGQKVEFLVSFYNNEISEKSEIFDDQFSVERPDGSNFTLKIRSTKLEDSAMYFCASPPVPNTEAFFGQGTRLTVV.

In regard to this clonotype: The DNA is left out, because the CDR3 cannot be placed on it with certainty; the CDR3 is given as TCRdb lists it. The chain has TRBV29-1 and TRBJ1-4. The CDR3 spans 22 residues, counting both ends. CDR1 and CDR2 from the germline V gene are SQVTM and ANQGSEA. CDR3 in amino acids: CSVDGTYDYEQYFGPGNEKLFF.

V and J are TRBV20-1 and TRBJ1-1, with a weak D call TRBD1 (5 bases). V lost 1 base, J lost 6 bases, and 12 bases lay in between. Looked up from germline, CDR1 is DFQATT and CDR2 is SNEGSKA (reference sequence). The CDR3 has 13 amino acids. The CDR3 loop reads CSARVSGMPEAFF. The CDR3 DNA follows: TGCAGTGCTAGAGTCTCAGGGATGCCTGAAGCTTTCTTT.

The chain couples TRBV6-1 to TRBJ1-4, with 7 positions matching TRBD1. Germline lookup yields CDR1 MNHNS and CDR2 SASEGT. J lost 8 bases, V lost 1 base, and 4 bases had no gene match. The CDR3 spans 14 residues. The chain's CDR3 is CASSEEGAREKLFF. The DNA of the CDR3 is TGTGCCAGCAGTGAAGAGGGGGCAAGGGAAAAACTGTTTTTT.

The CDR3 loop reads CASRGATGKSEAFF. Here the CDR3 DNA reads TGTGCCAGCAGGGGGGCGACAGGAAAGTCTGAAGCTTTCTTT. The V and J genes are TRBV2 and TRBJ1-1; TRBD1 might be the D (6 bases). Germline V gene lookup returns CDR1 SNHLY and CDR2 FYNNEI. The ends were cut back, 6 bases at V and 6 bases at J, with 17 bases in the middle. The CDR3 totals 14 residues.

The chain employs TRBV5-1 and TRBJ2-5; D unclear. Germline-derived CDR1 and CDR2 are SGHRS and YFSETQ. V was pared by 0 bases and J by 2 bases, with 8 bases between. The length of the CDR3 is 14 residues. In DNA form, the CDR3 reads TGCGCCAGCAGCTTGGGACTTATACAAGAGACCCAGTACTTC. It yields the protein CASSLGLIQETQYF.

Many counts were recorded for this clonotype. The V and J genes are TRBV2 and TRBJ2-5; 7 bases map to TRBD1. V gave up 8 bases and J gave up 2 bases; unmatched junction bases: 11. The CDR3 length is 15 residues. Per the germline V gene, CDR1 is SNHLY and CDR2 is FYNNEI. This CDR3 is CASSEGTVLQETQYF. The CDR3 nucleotides read TGTGCCAGCTCAGAGGGGACAGTGCTGCAAGAGACCCAGTACTTC. The whole variable domain, remainder taken from reference TRBV2 and TRBJ2-5, is EPEVTQTPSHQVTQMGQEVILRCVPISNHLYFYWYRQILGQKVEFLVSFYNNEISEKSEIFDDQFSVERPDGSNFTLKIRSTKLEDSAMYFCASSEGTVLQETQYFGPGTRLLVL.

This clonotype was detected many times. The rearrangement joins TRBV15 to TRBJ1-5; D is perhaps TRBD1 (5 bases). This CDR3 comprises 16 residues. The V gene's germline CDR1 is LNHNV and CDR2 YYDKDF (reference sequence). Trimming shortened V by 0 bases and J by 0 bases, and 9 bases separated the two germline ends. CDR3 region: CATSRDGAISNQPQHF. In nucleotides, the CDR3 is TGTGCCACCAGCAGAGATGGGGCGATTAGCAATCAGCCCCAGCATTTT.

The genes are TRBV5-1 and TRBJ2-7, with D maybe TRBD1 (6 bases). Germline V gene lookup returns CDR1 SGHRS and CDR2 YFSETQ. The ends were cut back, 5 bases at V and 2 bases at J, with 14 bases in the middle. CDR3 length equals 14 residues. The CDR3 nucleotides are TGCGCCAGCAGTTTTACAGGGAGACCCTACGAGCAGTACTTC. The encoded protein is CASSFTGRPYEQYF.

This clonotype was counted many times. The chain carries TRBV13 and TRBJ1-6; a weak D match, TRBD1 (6 bases). The CDR3 consists of 13 residues. Trimming left V 4 bases short and J 7 bases short, with 8 bases between. CDR1 is PRHDT and CDR2 is FYEKMQ in the germline V gene (reference sequence). The CDR3 DNA follows: TGTGCCAGCAGCTCCGACAGGAATTCACCCCTCCACTTT. This gives the protein CASSSDRNSPLHF.

As regards this clonotype: Just one base apart from a much larger clone, this may be a read error. The chain is built from TRBV6-6 and TRBJ1-1, with no clear D. CDR3 length: 13 amino acids. The V end lost 6 bases, the J end lost 1 base, and 9 bases lay between the germline ends. CDR1 is MNHNY, CDR2 SVGAGI, per germline (reference sequence). The CDR3 spells CASSENRNTEAFF. The CDR3 bases are TGTGCCAGCAGCGAAAACAGGAACACTGAAGCTTTCTTT.

The V and J genes are TRBV2 and TRBJ1-4; TRBD1 matches at 7 bases. Germline assignment: CDR1 SNHLY and CDR2 FYNNEI. With 5 bases clipped from V and 0 bases from J, the junction kept 9 bases outside the gene matches. CDR3 size: 17 residues. This CDR3 reads CASSFDQGDATNEKLFF. CDR3 bases: TGTGCCAGCAGTTTCGATCAGGGGGATGCAACTAATGAAAAACTGTTTTTT.

The chain joins TRBV6-5 to TRBJ1-6, with D uncertain. Germline V lookup: CDR1 MNHEY, CDR2 SVGAGI. This CDR3 has 16 amino acids. With 2 bases removed from V and 7 bases from J, the gap between germline ends came to 15 bases. CDR3 loop: CASSYGRARPNSPLHF. CDR3 DNA sequence: TGTGCCAGCAGTTACGGACGGGCCCGCCCCAATTCACCCCTCCACTTT.

The V call is TRBV7-3, the J call TRBJ2-2, with 9 bases fitting TRBD2. The CDR3 sequence is 16 residues long. Germline V gives CDR1 SGHTA, CDR2 FQGTGA. V lost 6 bases to trimming and J lost 5 bases; unmatched junction nucleotides: 10. CDR3 in amino acids: CASSPFASGATGELFF. CDR3 in DNA: TGTGCCAGCAGTCCCTTCGCTAGCGGGGCAACCGGGGAGCTGTTTTTT.

The chain employs TRBV20-1 and TRBJ2-7, with D perhaps TRBD1 or TRBD2 (5 bases each). Germline V gene lookup returns CDR1 DFQATT and CDR2 SNEGSKA (reference sequence). The CDR3 is 14 residues long. Trimming cost V 2 bases and J 6 bases, with 17 bases left between them. Here the CDR3 reads CSARPGTILPEQYF. CDR3 bases: TGCAGTGCTAGACCCGGGACCATCCTTCCCGAGCAGTACTTC.

This clonotype was seen many times. The chain links TRBV7-9 to TRBJ2-7, with D possibly TRBD1 on 6 matching bases. The V end was cut by 4 bases, the J end by 3 bases, with 10 bases between. Germline CDR1 SEHNR, CDR2 FQNEAQ (reference sequence). The CDR3 spans 13 residues. CDR3 coding DNA: TGTGCCAGCAGCTATCGGACAGACTACGAGCAGTACTTC. Amino acids: CASSYRTDYEQYF.

The rearrangement links TRBV12-3 or TRBV12-4 to TRBJ1-6, with D maybe TRBD1 (6 bases). V lost 2 bases and J lost 0, with 14 bases in between. The CDR3 is made up of 18 amino acids. The CDR3 DNA reads as TGTGCCAGCAGTTTATTCGGGGGGCTGAGCTCCTATAATTCACCCCTCCACTTT. This gives the protein CASSLFGGLSSYNSPLHF.

This clonotype showed up just a few times. The CDR3 region is CASGFEGVNTEAFF. As DNA, the CDR3 is TGTGCTAGTGGTTTTGAGGGGGTGAACACTGAAGCTTTCTTT. The chain uses TRBV12-5 and TRBJ1-1, with D possibly TRBD1 on 6 matching bases. Per the germline V gene, CDR1 is LGHNT and CDR2 is FRNRAP. Trimming stripped 3 bases from V and 0 bases from J, with 8 bases between. The CDR3 is made up of 14 amino acids.

The chain combines TRBV14 with TRBJ1-1, with 7 bases matching TRBD1. V was pared by 5 bases and J by 5 bases, with 8 bases of the junction left unmatched. This CDR3 region has 14 residues. The V gene's germline CDR1 is SGHDN and CDR2 FVKESK. The CDR3 loop is CASSVRQGLTEAFF. CDR3 sequence (DNA): TGTGCCAGCAGCGTAAGACAGGGACTGACTGAAGCTTTCTTT.

The J gene is TRBJ1-1, the V gene TRBV5-4, with 8 positions matching TRBD1. The CDR3 length is 16 residues. Germline V gives CDR1 SGHNT, CDR2 YYREEE (reference sequence). After removal of 4 bases from V and 11 bases from J, the junction contained 19 bases not matched to a gene. CDR3 DNA: TGTGCCAGCAGCCCAGACAGGGGTCACGGGGCAACGAATGCTTTCTTT. This gives the protein CASSPDRGHGATNAFF.

The gene calls are TRBV24-1 and TRBJ2-5; 9 bases agree with TRBD1. CDR1 KGHDR and CDR2 SFDVKD come from the germline V gene. Trimming removed 0 bases from V and 4 bases from J; junction bases left unmatched: 5. The CDR3 is 16 residues long. CDR3 protein: CATSDLAGTGIETQYF. The CDR3 coding sequence is TGTGCCACCAGTGATTTGGCCGGGACAGGGATAGAGACCCAGTACTTC.